This T cell receptor (beta chain) was documented in a study of response to subunit inactivated influenza vaccine. Study-level results: Each seasonal flu vaccination may recruit only limited new T cells, authors suggested.

V was pared by 0 bases and J by 5 bases, with 7 bases of the junction left unmatched. CDR3 length equals 15 residues. Germline V gene data show CDR1 as DFQATT and CDR2 as SNEGSKA (reference sequence). MiXCR, run by TCRdb on the RT-PCR reads, gives a single entry per CDR3 protein. This sample has approximately 520,000 distinct CDR3 sequences, with approximately 16% found just once. Comments on this clonotype: Its target is unknown.

Sample: CD4+ T cells sorted from PBMCs, taken roughly 24 months after vaccination. The rearrangement uses TRBV20-1 and TRBJ2-7; 10 bases are a match to TRBD2. This clonotype was obtained from a man aged 50 to 69 who received an inactivated influenza vaccine. CDR3 sequence: CSARDLLAGDHEQYF. The CDR3 bases are TGCAGTGCTAGAGATCTCCTAGCGGGAGACCACGAGCAGTACTTC.